This T cell receptor beta chain was sequenced for a study of prognosis after radiotherapy for stage I lung cancer. Whole-study context: In total, fewer than 15 men and 6 women took part as patients, aged 53 to 84 with a median of 74.5 years.

TCR beta CDR3 amplification from genomic DNA was performed by two-round multiplex PCR. Specific primers for each TRBV and TRBJ gene were what first-round PCR used. TCRdb re-analysed the multiplex PCR reads in MiXCR, keeping a single row per CDR3 protein. The sample has about 51,000 distinct CDR3 sequences, 30% to 35% seen once. A remark on this clonotype: No antigen is known for it. A much larger clone differs by one base, so this may be a read error.

The study's findings and limits: Reportedly, TRBV and TRBJ gene usage varied with metastasis presence. Following stereotactic body radiation therapy, patients who went on to develop distant metastases had lower Shannon entropy.

Germline V gene data show CDR1 as MNHNS and CDR2 as SASEGT. Trimming shortened V by 5 bases and J by 5 bases, and 10 bases separated the two germline ends. The CDR3 has 12 residues. The sample was PBMCs, taken before or after stereotactic body radiation therapy (not recorded which). J is TRBJ2-7 and V is TRBV6-1, with a possible D match to TRBD2 (7 bases). The source of this sequence is a donor at least 50 years old with non-small cell lung cancer. CDR3 nucleotide sequence: TGTGCCAGCAGTAAGCGGGACAACGAGCAGTACTTC. Amino acids: CASSKRDNEQYF.